These 32 T cell receptor beta chains share one sample of origin, sequenced in a study of cytomegalovirus exposure and HLA in healthy donors. The data were produced by immunoSEQ multiplex PCR, yet TCRdb's version contains in-frame clones alone and is incomplete. The table lists about 160,000 clones, approximately 90% of them singletons. Sample: PBMCs. The origin of the receptors is a man between 18 and 29 years old in good health and CMV-seronegative.

The J gene is TRBJ1-4, the V gene TRBV29-1; D is perhaps TRBD1 (5 bases). V dropped 6 bases and J dropped 6 bases, with 14 bases sitting between them. The CDR3 runs to 13 residues. The germline V gene has CDR1 SQVTM and CDR2 ANQGSEA. The CDR3 DNA sequence: TGCAGCGTCTCTAGGGGAGGAGATGAAAAACTGTTTTTT. This gives the protein CSVSRGGDEKLFF.

The chain couples TRBV27 to TRBJ2-1; 8 bases line up with TRBD2. The CDR3 totals 16 residues. J lost 3 bases, V lost 0 bases, and 4 bases had no gene match. Germline-derived CDR1 and CDR2 are MNHEY and SMNVEV (reference sequence). The CDR3 protein is CASSLSLLAGYNEQFF. The CDR3 DNA is TGTGCCAGCAGTTTATCGTTGCTAGCGGGCTACAATGAGCAGTTCTTC.

The J gene is TRBJ2-5, the V gene TRBV5-6, with 13 bases matching TRBD2. CDR3 length equals 17 residues. Unmatched junction bases numbered 6, after V lost 2 bases and J lost 2 bases. Germline CDR1 and CDR2: SGHDT and YYEEEE. The CDR3 is CASSFLLGLAGQETQYF. As DNA, the CDR3 is TGTGCCAGCAGCTTCTTGTTGGGACTAGCGGGACAAGAGACCCAGTACTTC.

The V call is TRBV7-9, the J call TRBJ2-3; D is uncertain. Germline V CDR1 and CDR2: SEHNR, FQNEAQ (reference sequence). Trimming removed 5 bases from V and 0 bases from J, with 12 bases in between. The length of the CDR3 is 15 residues. The CDR3 protein is CASSLWFESTDTQYF. CDR3 nucleotide sequence: TGTGCCAGCAGCCTATGGTTTGAGAGCACAGATACGCAGTATTTT.

V and J are TRBV11-3 and TRBJ2-7; 8 nucleotides agree with TRBD1. Germline V gene data show CDR1 as SGHNT and CDR2 as YENEEA. The V and J ends lost 3 bases and 7 bases, in that order; junction bases with no gene match: 5. The CDR3 totals 13 residues. For the CDR3, the DNA is TGTGCCAGCAGCTTGGGCAGGGGGCATGAGCAGTACTTC. Protein sequence: CASSLGRGHEQYF.

The chain links TRBV7-9 to TRBJ2-7, with a weak D call TRBD1 (6 bases). The CDR3 runs to 13 residues. With 5 bases removed from V and 5 bases from J, the gap between germline ends came to 13 bases. Germline V gene data show CDR1 as SEHNR and CDR2 as FQNEAQ (reference sequence). CDR3 bases: TGTGCCAGCAGCCCCACCAGGGGCCACGAGCAGTACGTC. This gives the protein CASSPTRGHEQYV.

This chain connects TRBV6-5 to TRBJ2-3; TRBD1 matches at 10 bases. This CDR3 region has 16 residues. The germline V gene has CDR1 MNHEY and CDR2 SVGAGI. Unmatched junction bases numbered 5, after V lost 0 bases and J lost 5 bases. The CDR3 nucleotides are TGTGCCAGCAGTTACTCAAGACAGGGGGCGGGAGATACGCAGTATTTT. Its translation is CASSYSRQGAGDTQYF.

This clone was seen just once. This sequence joins TRBV7-9 and TRBJ2-7, with D unclear. Germline values: CDR1 SEHNR, CDR2 FQNEAQ (reference sequence). This CDR3 is 11 amino acids long. Trimming pared 5 bases from V and 5 bases from J, leaving 7 bases between. CDR3: CASSLFHEQYF. The CDR3 DNA sequence: TGTGCCAGCAGCCTCTTTCACGAGCAGTACTTC.

The rearrangement uses TRBV27 and TRBJ2-1; TRBD1 aligns across 8 bases. The ends lost 6 bases at V and 2 bases at J; junction bases unmatched: 15. Germline loops: CDR1 MNHEY, CDR2 SMNVEV (reference sequence). There are 18 residues in the CDR3. This chain's CDR3 is CASSRTGSTSWTYNEQFF. The CDR3 DNA reads TGTGCCAGCAGCCGGACAGGGTCAACGTCGTGGACCTACAATGAGCAGTTCTTC.

CDR3 nucleotide sequence: TGTGCCAGCAGCTACGGACTAGATCGCTACGAGCAGTACTTC. Its translation is CASSYGLDRYEQYF. This rearrangement joins TRBV11-1 to TRBJ2-7; 7 bases fit TRBD2. With 4 bases clipped from V and 3 bases from J, the junction kept 6 bases outside the gene matches. This CDR3 contains 14 residues. Germline CDR1 and CDR2: SGHAT and FQDESV (reference sequence).

The chain couples TRBV10-2 to TRBJ1-5; no clear D. V lost 0 bases and J 6 bases, leaving 12 bases between the germline ends. Germline loops: CDR1 WSHSY, CDR2 SAAADI. The CDR3 runs to 15 residues. CDR3 DNA sequence: TGCGCCAGCAGTGAGTCCCCCAGGCTGGGTCAGCCCCAGCATTTT. It translates to CASSESPRLGQPQHF.

V usage is TRBV7-9 and J usage is TRBJ2-2; 7 bases align to TRBD2. This CDR3 region has 16 residues. V shed 8 bases, J shed 0 bases, and the junction held 9 bases outside the gene matches. From germline, CDR1 is SEHNR and CDR2 FQNEAQ (reference sequence). The CDR3 DNA follows: TGTGCCAGCGGGAGGGTGACAGAGACGAACACCGGGGAGCTGTTTTTT. Translation gives CASGRVTETNTGELFF.

V is TRBV7-9 and J is TRBJ1-5; tentatively, D is TRBD1 (6 bases). Trimming removed 5 bases at V and 4 bases at J, with 12 bases between. Germline CDR1 is SEHNR and CDR2 is FQNEAQ (reference sequence). The CDR3 has 14 residues. CDR3 sequence reads: CASSPQGYNQPQHF. The CDR3 bases are TGTGCCAGCAGCCCTCAGGGGTATAATCAGCCCCAGCATTTT.

The chain joins TRBV25-1 to TRBJ2-7; TRBD1 matches at 9 bases. This CDR3 contains 16 residues. J was trimmed by 0 bases and V by 1 base; bases with no gene match: 4. The germline CDR1 and CDR2 sequences are MGHDK and SYGVNS. CDR3 coding DNA: TGTGCCAGCAGTGAATGGACAGGGGCTCCCTCCTACGAGCAGTACTTC. Protein product: CASSEWTGAPSYEQYF.

The CDR3 loop is CASSQETGSRDNYGYTF. The CDR3 coding sequence is TGCGCCAGCAGCCAAGAAACGGGGTCAAGAGATAACTATGGCTACACCTTC. The rearrangement links TRBV4-3 to TRBJ1-2; the D is unclear. Germline CDR1 and CDR2: LGHNA and YSLEER. The CDR3 is 17 amino acids. V lost 0 bases, J lost 1 base, and 15 bases lay in between.

The sample holds a few counts of this clone. This sequence joins TRBV6-5 and TRBJ1-2, with 7 nucleotides matching TRBD1. This CDR3 is built from 14 residues. The J segment lost 3 bases and the V segment lost 6 bases, leaving 7 bases of the junction unmatched. CDR1 is MNHEY and CDR2 is SVGAGI in the germline V gene. The CDR3 here is CASSKKGQDYGYTF. CDR3 nucleotides: TGTGCCAGCAGCAAGAAAGGACAGGACTATGGCTACACCTTC.

The chain has TRBV2 and TRBJ2-2, with D possibly TRBD2 on 5 matching bases. Germline-derived CDR1 and CDR2 are SNHLY and FYNNEI. The V end lost 3 bases, the J end lost 6 bases, and 14 bases lay between the germline ends. The CDR3 has 15 amino acids. The CDR3 here is CASSDDEGAAGELFF. The CDR3 DNA is TGTGCCAGCAGTGATGATGAGGGAGCGGCCGGGGAGCTGTTTTTT. The full variable domain, with the rest looked up from reference TRBV2 and TRBJ2-2, is EPEVTQTPSHQVTQMGQEVILRCVPISNHLYFYWYRQILGQKVEFLVSFYNNEISEKSEIFDDQFSVERPDGSNFTLKIRSTKLEDSAMYFCASSDDEGAAGELFFGEGSRLTVL.

J is TRBJ2-7 and V is TRBV11-2; 10 nucleotides line up with TRBD1. The CDR3 is 15 amino acids. Germline trimming cut 4 bases from V and 5 bases from J; bases unmatched to any gene: 8. CDR1 is SGHAT, CDR2 FQNNGV, per germline. CDR3 nucleotide sequence: TGTGCCAGCAGCTCCTTAGACAGGGGGCTTGACGAGCAGTACGTC. Residues: CASSSLDRGLDEQYV.

As DNA, the CDR3 is TGTGCCAGCAGCTTGAACAGGGGTGATGGCTACACCTTC. Encoded protein: CASSLNRGDGYTF. The chain joins TRBV5-4 to TRBJ1-2; TRBD1 agrees at 7 bases. Germline V gene data show CDR1 as SGHNT and CDR2 as YYREEE (reference sequence). The junction had 3 bases not matched to a gene; V was cut back by 1 base and J by 6 bases. The CDR3 totals 13 residues.

The V and J genes are TRBV19 and TRBJ2-4; D is unresolved. This CDR3 is built from 12 residues. The germline gives CDR1 LNHDA, CDR2 SQIVND (reference sequence). Between the trimmed V and J ends, which lost 1 base and 6 bases, there was a span of 4 bases. The CDR3 protein is CASSIGVNIQYF. As DNA, the CDR3 is TGTGCCAGTAGTATAGGAGTAAACATTCAGTACTTC. The whole variable domain, filled in from reference TRBV19 and TRBJ2-4, reads DGGITQSPKYLFRKEGQNVTLSCEQNLNHDAMYWYRQDPGQGLRLIYYSQIVNDFQKGDIAEGYSVSREKKESFPLTVTSAQKNPTAFYLCASSIGVNIQYFGAGTRLSVL.

The rearrangement joins TRBV4-1 to TRBJ1-3; D remains ambiguous. Trimming stripped 0 bases from V and 2 bases from J, with 11 bases between. The CDR3 loop spans 16 amino acids. CDR1 and CDR2 (germline): MGHRA, YSYEKL. CDR3 nucleotide sequence: TGCGCCAGCAGCCAAGATTTAGCGGGGACTGGAAACACCATATATTTT. It encodes CASSQDLAGTGNTIYF.

The chain combines TRBV6-5 with TRBJ1-5, with D unresolved. The V gene lost 0 bases and the J gene lost 9 bases, with 6 bases spanning the gap. This CDR3 spans 12 amino acids. In germline, CDR1 is MNHEY, CDR2 SVGAGI. In nucleotides, the CDR3 is TGTGCCAGCAGTTACTCGAGTGGGCCCCAGCATTTT. It yields the protein CASSYSSGPQHF.

This chain links TRBV7-9 with TRBJ2-6; D is perhaps TRBD1 (7 bases). The V end lost 2 bases, the J end lost 0 bases, and 17 bases lay between the germline ends. Germline CDR1 reads SEHNR; CDR2 reads FQNEAQ (reference sequence). The CDR3 runs to 19 residues. CDR3 in DNA: TGTGCCAGCAGCTTAAGGGGGCGGGGCAACTACTCTGGGGCCAACGTCCTGACTTTC. Translation gives CASSLRGRGNYSGANVLTF.

This clone was recorded a few times. The V call is TRBV5-4, the J call TRBJ2-7; 9 nucleotides line up with TRBD2. There are 16 residues in the CDR3. The germline V gene encodes CDR1 SGHNT and CDR2 YYREEE (reference sequence). The trim removed 5 bases at V and 4 bases at J, leaving 13 bases unmatched. CDR3 loop: CASSYSGRTSRYEQYF. The DNA of the CDR3 is TGTGCCAGCAGTTATAGCGGGAGAACGTCAAGGTACGAGCAGTACTTC. Filled out from reference TRBV5-4 and TRBJ2-7, the complete variable domain reads ETGVTQSPTHLIKTRGQQVTLRCSSQSGHNTVSWYQQALGQGPQFIFQYYREEENGRGNFPPRFSGLQFPNYSSELNVNALELDDSALYLCASSYSGRTSRYEQYFGPGTRLTVT.

A few counts support this clone. This chain connects TRBV28 to TRBJ2-1; TRBD2 matches 10 bases. Germline values: CDR1 MDHEN, CDR2 SYDVKM. V lost 5 bases and J lost 15; bases outside the gene matches: 10. CDR3 length: 13 residues. The CDR3 loop is CASSLAGVHPGFF. In DNA, the CDR3 is TGTGCCAGCAGTCTAGCGGGGGTACACCCCGGGTTCTTC.

The J gene is TRBJ2-5, the V gene TRBV6-5; 14 bases align to TRBD2. Germline CDR1 reads MNHEY; CDR2 reads SVGAGI. V shed 6 bases, J shed 5 bases, and the junction held 5 bases outside the gene matches. The CDR3 sequence is 15 residues long. This chain's CDR3 is CASSRLAGGLETQYF. CDR3 bases: TGTGCCAGCAGCCGACTAGCGGGAGGGCTGGAGACCCAGTACTTC.

This clone was counted a few times. V is TRBV6-5 and J is TRBJ1-2; possible D gene TRBD1, 6 bases. In germline, CDR1 is MNHEY, CDR2 SVGAGI. Trimming removed 0 bases from V and 4 bases from J, with 12 bases in between. The CDR3 consists of 15 residues. The CDR3: CASSYSRTDLYGYTF. DNA for the CDR3: TGTGCCAGCAGTTACTCGAGGACAGACCTCTATGGCTACACCTTC.

This CDR3 is CASSPTQTNYGYTF. CDR3 coding DNA: TGTGCCAGCAGCCCAACACAGACTAACTATGGCTACACCTTC. This chain joins TRBV7-9 and TRBJ1-2; the D is unclear. CDR1 is SEHNR and CDR2 is FQNEAQ in the germline V gene (reference sequence). This CDR3 comprises 14 residues. The ends were cut back, 5 bases at V and 0 bases at J, with 10 bases in the middle.

A few counts support this clone. V gene TRBV9 combines with J gene TRBJ2-7; TRBD2 might be the D (9 bases). This CDR3 spans 16 amino acids. Germline assignment: CDR1 SGDLS and CDR2 YYNGEE. Trimming pared 3 bases from V and 6 bases from J, leaving 22 bases between. DNA of the CDR3: TGTGCCAGCAGCGGCAGGGGGCTAGCGGGGTCTTCCGAGCAGTACTTC. It codes for CASSGRGLAGSSEQYF. Combining the CDR3 with reference TRBV9 and TRBJ2-7 gives the whole variable domain DSGVTQTPKHLITATGQRVTLRCSPRSGDLSVYWYQQSLDQGLQFLIQYYNGEERAKGNILERFSAQQFPDLHSELNLSSLELGDSALYFCASSGRGLAGSSEQYFGPGTRLTVT.

The chain uses TRBV6-4 and TRBJ1-2, with 8 positions matching TRBD1. J was trimmed by 7 bases and V by 3 bases; bases with no gene match: 13. The V gene's germline CDR1 is MRHNA and CDR2 SNTAGT. The CDR3 has 16 amino acids. CDR3 sequence (DNA): TGTGCCAGCAGTGAGGACGGACAGGGATTATTAAGTGGCTACACCTTC. The encoded protein is CASSEDGQGLLSGYTF.

The chain joins TRBV28 to TRBJ2-7; weak D call: TRBD1 (5 bases). The V end was cut by 5 bases, the J end by 4 bases, with 9 bases between. Per the germline V gene, CDR1 is MDHEN and CDR2 is SYDVKM. This CDR3 is 12 amino acids long. DNA of the CDR3: TGTGCCAGCAGTCAGACAGATTACGAGCAGTACTTC. Protein sequence: CASSQTDYEQYF.

The chain links TRBV11-2 to TRBJ1-6, with a tentative D call TRBD1 (6 bases). Looked up from germline, CDR1 is SGHAT and CDR2 is FQNNGV. The CDR3 has 15 residues. Trimming removed 1 base at V and 5 bases at J, with 9 bases between. The DNA of the CDR3 is TGTGCCAGCAGCTTAGGGGGACACAATAATTCACCCCTCCACTTT. This sequence encodes CASSLGGHNNSPLHF.